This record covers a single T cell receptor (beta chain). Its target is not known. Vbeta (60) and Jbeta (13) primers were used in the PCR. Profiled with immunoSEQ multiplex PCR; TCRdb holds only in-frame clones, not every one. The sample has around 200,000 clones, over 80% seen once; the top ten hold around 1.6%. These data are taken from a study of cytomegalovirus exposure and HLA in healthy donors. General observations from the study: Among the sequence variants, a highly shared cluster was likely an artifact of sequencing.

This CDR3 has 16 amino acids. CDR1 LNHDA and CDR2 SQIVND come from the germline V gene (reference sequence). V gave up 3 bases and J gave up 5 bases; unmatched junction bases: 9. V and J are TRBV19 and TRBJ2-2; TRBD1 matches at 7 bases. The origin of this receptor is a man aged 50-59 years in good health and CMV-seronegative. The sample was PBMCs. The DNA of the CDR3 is TGTGCCAGTAGTATCGGGTCAGGGGGACGGACCGGGGAGCTGTTTTTT. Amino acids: CASSIGSGGRTGELFF.